One sample yielded the 19 T cell receptor beta chains listed below, sequenced in a study of beta chain features in type 1 diabetes. The entirety of the isolated RNA underwent reverse transcription, so expressed TCRB transcripts were sequenced. The data were produced by immunoSEQ multiplex PCR, yet TCRdb's version contains in-frame clones alone and is incomplete. The repertoire consists of a few hundred thousand clones, with approximately 10% occurring once and the leading ten covering around 0.015%. No antigen has been assigned to these receptors. Findings and limits, study-wide: In every one of the four CD4+ subsets, TCRB CDR3s were moderately but significantly shorter in Type 1 diabetes patients.

The sequenced sample was naive CD4+ T cells from blood. Every receptor here comes from a man aged 25-40 years with type 1 diabetes.

This chain connects TRBV9 to TRBJ1-2; possible D gene TRBD1, 5 bases. This CDR3 contains 14 residues. V lost 4 bases and J 4 bases, leaving 14 bases between the germline ends. Per the germline V gene, CDR1 is SGDLS and CDR2 is YYNGEE. The CDR3: CASSRQGGIYGYTF. The CDR3 DNA follows: TGTGCCAGCAGCCGGCAGGGAGGAATCTATGGCTACACCTTC.

This clone showed up just a few times. V usage is TRBV9 and J usage is TRBJ2-3; the D gene is possibly TRBD2 (5 bases). Germline V gene sequence: CDR1 SGDLS, CDR2 YYNGEE. The CDR3 spans 14 residues. The V gene lost 3 bases and the J gene lost 8 bases, with 16 bases spanning the gap. CDR3 nucleotides: TGTGCCAGCAGCGGTGCGGGTATCTCACGTACGCAGTATTTT. Its protein is CASSGAGISRTQYF. The variable domain in full, completed from reference TRBV9 and TRBJ2-3, reads DSGVTQTPKHLITATGQRVTLRCSPRSGDLSVYWYQQSLDQGLQFLIQYYNGEERAKGNILERFSAQQFPDLHSELNLSSLELGDSALYFCASSGAGISRTQYFGPGTRLTVL.

The J gene is TRBJ2-2, the V gene TRBV10-3; TRBD1 is a possible D gene (6 bases). Germline CDR1 reads ENHRY; CDR2 reads SYGVKD. V lost 4 bases to trimming and J lost 1 base, with 10 bases between them. This CDR3 is 15 amino acids long. The CDR3 protein is CAISGRGQNTGELFF. In DNA, the CDR3 is TGTGCCATCAGTGGAAGGGGACAGAACACCGGGGAGCTGTTTTTT.

The chain employs TRBV18 and TRBJ2-7; D unresolved. The CDR3 loop spans 14 amino acids. From germline, CDR1 is KGHSH and CDR2 LQKENI. V was trimmed by 2 bases and J by 3 bases, leaving 11 bases between them. The CDR3 coding sequence is TGTGCCAGCTCACCAGCTACTGCGAGCTACGAGCAGTACTTC. This translates into CASSPATASYEQYF. Using reference TRBV18 and TRBJ2-7 for the parts outside the CDR3, the full variable domain is NAGVMQNPRHLVRRRGQEARLRCSPMKGHSHVYWYRQLPEEGLKFMVYLQKENIIDESGMPKERFSAEFPKEGPSILRIQQVVRGDSAAYFCASSPATASYEQYFGPGTRLTVT.

This clone occurred a few times. The CDR3 bases are TGTGCCAGCAGCGCCGGGACAGGGAACTATGGCTACACCTTC. Protein sequence: CASSAGTGNYGYTF. This chain joins TRBV25-1 and TRBJ1-2, with 9 positions matching TRBD1. Germline CDR1 reads MGHDK; CDR2 reads SYGVNS. Trimming removed 6 bases from V and 2 bases from J; junction bases left unmatched: 4. This CDR3 comprises 14 residues.

This chain links TRBV28 with TRBJ1-1, with D maybe TRBD1 (5 bases). The V gene lost 2 bases and the J gene lost 0 bases, with 7 bases spanning the gap. CDR1 is MDHEN and CDR2 is SYDVKM in the germline V gene. This CDR3 is built from 14 residues. The CDR3 DNA sequence: TGTGCCAGCAGTTTAAGGGGATTGAACACTGAAGCTTTCTTT. Translation: CASSLRGLNTEAFF.

Only a few counts were recorded for this clone. J is TRBJ1-5 and V is TRBV30, with unresolved D. Germline V gene lookup returns CDR1 GTSNPN and CDR2 SVGIG (reference sequence). Trimming removed 0 bases from V and 5 bases from J, with 8 bases in between. The CDR3 has 13 residues. The CDR3 sequence: CAWSVRGDQPQHF. The CDR3 DNA sequence: TGTGCCTGGAGTGTACGAGGTGATCAGCCCCAGCATTTT.

This chain uses TRBV4-2 with TRBJ1-1; 9 bases line up with TRBD1. V dropped 4 bases and J dropped 0; count of bases not matched to a gene: 3. CDR1 and CDR2 (germline): LGHNA, YNFKEQ. CDR3 size: 15 residues. The CDR3 region is CASSLRQGVNTEAFF. The CDR3, as DNA: TGTGCCAGCAGCCTTAGACAGGGGGTGAACACTGAAGCTTTCTTT.

The chain has TRBV18 and TRBJ2-1; 9 nucleotides align to TRBD2. Trimming removed 8 bases from V and 0 bases from J; junction bases left unmatched: 11. Germline lookup yields CDR1 KGHSH and CDR2 LQKENI. This CDR3 has 17 residues. CDR3: CASKRASGTSSYNEQFF. In DNA, the CDR3 is TGTGCCAGCAAAAGGGCTAGCGGGACGAGCTCCTACAATGAGCAGTTCTTC.

This clone was seen only a few times. This rearrangement joins TRBV5-4 to TRBJ2-1, with 10 bases matching TRBD2. The CDR3 length is 17 residues. With V trimmed by 4 bases and J by 5 bases, 12 bases remained unmatched. Germline V gene sequence: CDR1 SGHNT, CDR2 YYREEE (reference sequence). Here the CDR3 reads CASSPRAAGGPNNEQFF. Written as DNA, the CDR3 is TGTGCCAGCAGCCCCCGGGCAGCGGGGGGGCCGAACAATGAGCAGTTCTTC.

In this sample, this clone turned up a few times. This chain links TRBV6-1 with TRBJ2-7; D is undetermined. Trimming took 3 bases from V and 6 from J, leaving 18 bases between them. Germline V CDR1 and CDR2: MNHNS, SASEGT. CDR3 length: 15 residues. This CDR3 is CASSEYPSDSLEQYF. The CDR3 DNA reads TGTGCCAGCAGTGAGTATCCCTCCGACTCTCTCGAGCAGTACTTC.

The chain combines TRBV2 with TRBJ2-7; 7 bases align to TRBD1. The CDR3 spans 12 residues. V lost 6 bases, J lost 6 bases, and 5 bases stayed unmatched. From germline, CDR1 is SNHLY and CDR2 FYNNEI. The CDR3 protein is CASSLTGVEQYF. The CDR3, as DNA: TGTGCCAGCAGCCTTACAGGGGTCGAGCAGTACTTC.

This clone was seen more than once but under ten times. The chain uses TRBV19 and TRBJ1-1; D ambiguous. This CDR3 is 13 amino acids long. Germline-derived CDR1 and CDR2 are LNHDA and SQIVND (reference sequence). V was cut by 6 bases and J by 1 base, with 9 bases left in between. CDR3 nucleotides: TGTGCCAGTAGAATGAGGGAGAACACTGAAGCTTTCTTT. This codes for CASRMRENTEAFF. The full variable domain, rest sourced from reference TRBV19 and TRBJ1-1, is DGGITQSPKYLFRKEGQNVTLSCEQNLNHDAMYWYRQDPGQGLRLIYYSQIVNDFQKGDIAEGYSVSREKKESFPLTVTSAQKNPTAFYLCASRMRENTEAFFGQGTRLTVV.

The chain combines TRBV9 with TRBJ2-3; 10 bases match TRBD2. Germline-derived CDR1 and CDR2 are SGDLS and YYNGEE. The junction had 7 bases not matched to a gene; V was cut back by 0 bases and J by 0 bases. The CDR3 sequence is 18 residues long. CDR3 loop: CASSVAAGGPASTDTQYF. The DNA for the CDR3 is TGTGCCAGCAGCGTAGCAGCGGGGGGGCCAGCAAGCACAGATACGCAGTATTTT. The full variable domain, completed using reference TRBV9 and TRBJ2-3, is DSGVTQTPKHLITATGQRVTLRCSPRSGDLSVYWYQQSLDQGLQFLIQYYNGEERAKGNILERFSAQQFPDLHSELNLSSLELGDSALYFCASSVAAGGPASTDTQYFGPGTRLTVL.

CDR3 sequence (DNA): TGCACCAGTCCGGGACAGGGCCACGAGCAGTACTTC. It encodes CTSPGQGHEQYF. This chain connects TRBV1 to TRBJ2-7; the table gives TRBD1 as D, unverified against the DNA. TRBV1 is labeled a pseudogene. This CDR3 has 12 amino acids.

This clone was found a few times. The chain couples TRBV7-8 to TRBJ2-3; possible D gene TRBD2, 5 bases. The CDR3 covers 17 residues. Trimming cost V 2 bases and J 0 bases, with 15 bases left between them. CDR1 is SGHVS, CDR2 FQNEAQ, per germline. CDR3 in amino acids: CASSLRGLPLSTDTQYF. The DNA for the CDR3 is TGTGCCAGCAGCTTACGAGGGCTACCCCTAAGCACAGATACGCAGTATTTT. Looking up the rest from reference TRBV7-8 and TRBJ2-3 gives the full variable domain: GAGVSQSPRYKVAKRGQDVALRCDPISGHVSLFWYQQALGQGPEFLTYFQNEAQLDKSGLPSDRFFAERPEGSVSTLKIQRTQQEDSAVYLCASSLRGLPLSTDTQYFGPGTRLTVL.

This clone was found a few times. CDR3 sequence: CASSSGQGRANYGYTF. The CDR3, as DNA: TGCGCCAGCAGCTCTGGACAGGGGAGGGCTAACTATGGCTACACCTTC. The gene calls are TRBV5-1 and TRBJ1-2; TRBD1 matches at 9 bases. With 3 bases clipped from V and 0 bases from J, the junction kept 6 bases outside the gene matches. CDR1 SGHRS and CDR2 YFSETQ come from the germline V gene. This CDR3 has 16 amino acids.

The rearrangement links TRBV5-6 to TRBJ2-2; the match to TRBD1 covers 7 bases. CDR1 is SGHDT and CDR2 is YYEEEE in the germline V gene. This CDR3 has 16 residues. Unmatched junction bases numbered 10, after V lost 2 bases and J lost 6 bases. CDR3 bases: TGTGCCAGCAGCTTCAAAGACAGGGAAGCCGCCGGGGAGCTGTTTTTT. Residues: CASSFKDREAAGELFF.

Only a few counts were recorded for this clone. The V call is TRBV6-5, the J call TRBJ1-6, with D possibly TRBD1 on 5 matching bases. The CDR3 covers 15 residues. V lost 5 bases to trimming and J lost 0 bases, with 8 bases between them. Per germline, CDR1 MNHEY and CDR2 SVGAGI. CDR3 in DNA: TGTGCCAGCAGTGGGGCCGGCTCCTATAATTCACCCCTCCACTTT. This gives the protein CASSGAGSYNSPLHF.